This record concerns one TCR beta chain sequence. The data derive from a study of response to subunit inactivated influenza vaccine. Trimming took off 5 bases at V and 5 bases at J, with 16 bases between the two ends. The CDR3 spans 15 residues. Germline CDR1 is SGHRS and CDR2 is YFSETQ. TCRdb re-analysed the RT-PCR reads in MiXCR, keeping a single row per CDR3 protein. There are over 800,000 distinct CDR3 sequences in the sample; less than 25% occur only once, and roughly a tenth lies in the top ten. This specimen consisted of PBMCs from blood, obtained more than 4 days after vaccination. The rearrangement uses TRBV5-1 and TRBJ2-2; possibly TRBD2 for D (5 bases). The receptor was isolated from a man aged 50-60 years who received an inactivated influenza vaccine. CDR3 amino acids: CASRIGAGGTGELFF. In nucleotides, the CDR3 is TGCGCCAGCAGAATAGGAGCAGGAGGAACCGGGGAGCTGTTTTTT.